One T cell receptor (beta chain) is described in this entry. Germline V gene lookup returns CDR1 SGHDT and CDR2 YYEEEE. This CDR3 is built from 13 residues. V gave up 4 bases and J gave up 7 bases, with 15 bases separating them. This sample was taken from a study of cytomegalovirus exposure and HLA in healthy donors. Primers included in the PCR were 60 Vbeta and 13 Jbeta primers. Profiled with immunoSEQ multiplex PCR; TCRdb holds only in-frame clones, not every one. Of 60,000 to 95,000 clones in the sample, 78% were seen once. This receptor was identified in a woman aged 40 to 50 in good health and CMV-seropositive. Sequencing was carried out using PBMCs. The rearrangement links TRBV5-6 to TRBJ2-7; tentatively, D is TRBD1 (5 bases). CDR3 in DNA: TGTGCCAGCAGCGGGGCCGGGCGATGGGAGCAGTACTTC. Translated: CASSGAGRWEQYF.